Below are 29 T cell receptor beta chains sequenced from a single sample in a study of blood T cell repertoires in COVID-19. The data were produced by immunoSEQ multiplex PCR, yet TCRdb's version contains in-frame clones alone and is incomplete. The table includes 150,000 to 200,000 clones, 70% to 90% detected once. Sequencing input: PBMCs or T cells enriched from blood (not recorded which). These receptors all come from a woman between 18 and 30 years old who had recovered from COVID-19.

The CDR3 sequence is CASSLLAGKGGEQFF. As DNA, the CDR3 is TGTGCCAGCAGCTTATTAGCGGGGAAAGGGGGTGAGCAGTTCTTC. The V gene is TRBV7-8, the J gene TRBJ2-1; TRBD2 agrees at 8 bases. Germline values: CDR1 SGHVS, CDR2 FQNEAQ. The CDR3 has 15 residues. With 2 bases clipped from V and 9 bases from J, the junction kept 9 bases outside the gene matches.

As regards this clone: Germline and junction disagree at one end, which may indicate a read error. The J gene is TRBJ2-3, the V gene TRBV9; perhaps TRBD2 as D (6 bases). The CDR3 has 10 amino acids. The germline V gene has CDR1 SGDLS and CDR2 YYNGEE. The CDR3 region is CASSGRDFLF. Written as DNA, the CDR3 is TGTGCCAGCAGCGGCCGGGACTTCCTATTT.

This chain joins TRBV24-1 and TRBJ1-5; D remains ambiguous. CDR3 length equals 13 residues. CDR1 and CDR2 from the germline V gene are KGHDR and SFDVKD. V dropped 5 bases and J dropped 5 bases, with 9 bases sitting between them. The DNA for the CDR3 is TGTGCCACCAGTGTTTCGGGAGATCAGCCCCAGCATTTT. It encodes CATSVSGDQPQHF.

The chain combines TRBV7-9 with TRBJ2-7; D may be TRBD2 (6 bases). CDR1 SEHNR and CDR2 FQNEAQ come from the germline V gene (reference sequence). The CDR3 contains 14 residues. The ends were cut back, 5 bases at V and 6 bases at J, with 17 bases in the middle. The CDR3 DNA follows: TGTGCCAGCAGCGGAGAGGGACTCCCAGCCGAGCAGTACTTC. Translation: CASSGEGLPAEQYF.

V usage is TRBV9 and J usage is TRBJ1-2; 7 nucleotides match TRBD1. Trimming cost V 2 bases and J 0 bases; bases outside gene matches: 4. The CDR3 sequence is 15 residues long. Germline CDR1 and CDR2: SGDLS and YYNGEE. CDR3 region: CASSVGQAANYGYTF. As DNA, the CDR3 is TGTGCCAGCAGCGTCGGACAGGCGGCTAACTATGGCTACACCTTC.

The chain is built from TRBV28 and TRBJ1-2; D gene unclear. Trimming removed 5 bases at V and 8 bases at J, with 12 bases between. The CDR3 covers 12 residues. Germline V lookup: CDR1 MDHEN, CDR2 SYDVKM. The CDR3 nucleotides read TGTGCCAGCAGTGCAACCCCGGGGGGCTACACCTTC. Its protein product is CASSATPGGYTF.

The chain carries TRBV14 and TRBJ2-7; TRBD1 aligns across 10 bases. Germline CDR1 reads SGHDN; CDR2 reads FVKESK. CDR3 length: 16 residues. J lost 3 bases, V lost 4 bases, and 9 bases had no gene match. CDR3 DNA sequence: TGTGCCAGCAGCCCCACGGACAGGGGGAGCATCTACGAGCAGTACTTC. Translating gives CASSPTDRGSIYEQYF.

This clone has a handful of counts. The chain combines TRBV5-1 with TRBJ1-3; TRBD1 aligns across 11 bases. CDR1 is SGHRS, CDR2 YFSETQ, per germline. The V segment lost 2 bases and the J segment 0 bases; nucleotides outside the gene matches: 4. This CDR3 has 17 amino acids. The CDR3 nucleotides read TGCGCCAGCAGCTTTTCCGGGACAGGGGGCTCTGGAAACACCATATATTTT. Its protein product is CASSFSGTGGSGNTIYF.

CDR3 protein: CASSLVAGSGTGHYEQYF. Here the CDR3 DNA reads TGTGCCAGCAGTTTAGTGGCCGGATCAGGGACAGGTCACTACGAGCAGTACTTC. This sequence joins TRBV28 and TRBJ2-7, with TRBD1 matching over 8 bases. This CDR3 spans 18 amino acids. Germline values: CDR1 MDHEN, CDR2 SYDVKM. The trim removed 2 bases at V and 3 bases at J, leaving 15 bases unmatched.

V and J are TRBV10-2 and TRBJ2-3; D is perhaps TRBD1 (6 bases). The CDR3 covers 14 residues. Germline V gives CDR1 WSHSY, CDR2 SAAADI. Trimming removed 7 bases at V and 3 bases at J, with 14 bases between. The CDR3 region has the DNA TGCGCCAGCAAACAGTGGCAGGGGACAGATACGCAGTATTTT. This translates into CASKQWQGTDTQYF.

This chain connects TRBV3-1 (or the pseudogene TRBV3-2) to TRBJ2-1; D possibly corresponds to TRBD1 (5 bases). There are 13 residues in the CDR3. The ends were cut back, 2 bases at V and 10 bases at J, with 12 bases in the middle. Germline V CDR1 and CDR2: LGHDT, YNNKEL (reference sequence). CDR3 residues: CASSQQGNGEQFF. The CDR3 nucleotides read TGTGCCAGCAGCCAACAGGGAAATGGGGAGCAGTTCTTC.

V and J are TRBV5-6 and TRBJ2-5; TRBD2 matches 9 bases. The junction had 7 bases not matched to a gene; V was cut back by 1 base and J by 9 bases. Germline CDR1 SGHDT, CDR2 YYEEEE. This CDR3 is built from 14 residues. The CDR3 sequence is CASSLTSGRRAQYF. CDR3 nucleotide sequence: TGTGCCAGCAGCTTGACCAGCGGGAGGAGGGCCCAGTACTTC.

This sequence joins TRBV21-1 and TRBJ1-4; the table calls TRBD1, which could not be checked here. TRBV21-1 is a pseudogene locus. The CDR3 totals 15 residues. CDR3 in amino acids: CASSSPGRTAEKLFF. DNA for the CDR3: TGTGCCAGCAGCTCCCCGGGAAGGACAGCTGAAAAACTGTTTTTT.

This chain uses TRBV19 with TRBJ2-2; D is possibly TRBD2 (5 bases). CDR3 length: 13 residues. Trimming took off 7 bases at V and 7 bases at J, with 13 bases between the two ends. The germline V gene has CDR1 LNHDA and CDR2 SQIVND (reference sequence). CDR3 region: CASTTRVVGELFF. The CDR3, as DNA: TGTGCCAGTACCACTAGGGTTGTCGGGGAGCTGTTTTTT.

The chain employs TRBV7-2 and TRBJ2-7, with D perhaps matching TRBD1 (6 bases). CDR1 SGHTA and CDR2 FQGNSA come from the germline V gene. The CDR3 length is 14 residues. V was cut by 5 bases and J by 4 bases, with 15 bases left in between. The CDR3 region has the DNA TGTGCCAGCAGCCCCGTACACAGGGTATACGAGCAGTACTTC. Protein sequence: CASSPVHRVYEQYF.

The V gene is TRBV9, the J gene TRBJ2-1, with TRBD2 matching over 9 bases. The CDR3 length is 18 residues. V dropped 4 bases and J dropped 3; count of bases not matched to a gene: 14. Germline CDR1 SGDLS, CDR2 YYNGEE. The chain's CDR3 is CASSPWTSASGSYNEQFF. The DNA of the CDR3 is TGTGCCAGCAGCCCTTGGACTAGCGCCTCAGGAAGCTACAATGAGCAGTTCTTC.

This rearrangement joins TRBV5-1 to TRBJ2-5; TRBD2 agrees at 8 bases. This CDR3 is 17 amino acids long. Germline loops: CDR1 SGHRS, CDR2 YFSETQ. V was pared by 3 bases and J by 5 bases, with 15 bases of the junction left unmatched. The CDR3 region has the DNA TGCGCCAGCAGCTGGGGCGGTAGCGGGAAGGTATCGGAGACCCAGTACTTC. It specifies CASSWGGSGKVSETQYF.

This clone was observed a single time. This rearrangement joins TRBV28 to TRBJ1-6; D possibly corresponds to TRBD1 (6 bases). The CDR3 has 14 residues. CDR1 is MDHEN and CDR2 is SYDVKM in the germline V gene. Trimming removed 6 bases from V and 10 bases from J, with 16 bases in between. CDR3 loop: CASSPPVQGSPLHF. CDR3 coding DNA: TGTGCCAGCAGCCCACCGGTACAGGGATCACCCCTCCACTTT. The full variable domain, its missing parts supplied by reference TRBV28 and TRBJ1-6, is DVKVTQSSRYLVKRTGEKVFLECVQDMDHENMFWYRQDPGLGLRLIYFSYDVKMKEKGDIPEGYSVSREKKERFSLILESASTNQTSMYLCASSPPVQGSPLHFGNGTRLTVT.

The gene calls are TRBV12-5 and TRBJ1-5; 7 nucleotides align to TRBD1. There are 17 residues in the CDR3. The germline V gene has CDR1 LGHNT and CDR2 FRNRAP. V trimming: 0 bases; J trimming: 4 bases; junction bases outside the gene matches: 9. The CDR3 sequence: CASGLVLGRGENQPQHF. The CDR3 nucleotides read TGTGCTAGTGGTTTGGTACTCGGCAGGGGGGAAAATCAGCCCCAGCATTTT.

J is TRBJ1-5 and V is TRBV21-1. TRBV21-1 constitutes a pseudogene. The CDR3 runs to 16 residues. The CDR3 protein is CASSKGRGEGNQPQHF. CDR3 DNA: TGTGCCAGCAGCAAAGGGAGGGGTGAGGGCAATCAGCCCCAGCATTTT.

The chain links TRBV7-2 to TRBJ2-1; TRBD1 might be the D (7 bases). This CDR3 spans 13 amino acids. Germline lookup yields CDR1 SGHTA and CDR2 FQGNSA. V shed 5 bases and J shed 9 bases, with 14 bases lying between them. Here the CDR3 DNA reads TGTGCCAGCAGCCGCCTTCAGGGGGGTGAGCAGTTCTTC. The encoded protein is CASSRLQGGEQFF.

The chain uses TRBV7-9 and TRBJ1-6, with 9 nucleotides matching TRBD1. CDR3 length: 14 amino acids. V shed 5 bases and J 9 bases; nucleotides not matched to a gene: 5. Germline V gene lookup returns CDR1 SEHNR and CDR2 FQNEAQ (reference sequence). In DNA form, the CDR3 reads TGTGCCAGCAGCACGGGACAGGGAAGTTCACCCCTCCACTTT. It translates to CASSTGQGSSPLHF. The full variable domain, completed using reference TRBV7-9 and TRBJ1-6, is DTGVSQNPRHKITKRGQNVTFRCDPISEHNRLYWYRQTLGQGPEFLTYFQNEAQLEKSRLLSDRFSAERPKGSFSTLEIQRTEQGDSAMYLCASSTGQGSSPLHFGNGTRLTVT.

The V call is TRBV5-1, the J call TRBJ2-3; perhaps TRBD2 as D (5 bases). The germline gives CDR1 SGHRS, CDR2 YFSETQ. V lost 4 bases and J lost 5, with 17 bases in between. The CDR3 loop spans 15 amino acids. The CDR3 coding sequence is TGCGCCAGCAGCGTTACCGGGAACGTCGGAGATACGCAGTATTTT. Its protein is CASSVTGNVGDTQYF. Supplemented by reference TRBV5-1 and TRBJ2-3, the full variable domain reads KAGVTQTPRYLIKTRGQQVTLSCSPISGHRSVSWYQQTPGQGLQFLFEYFSETQRNKGNFPGRFSGRQFSNSRSEMNVSTLELGDSALYLCASSVTGNVGDTQYFGPGTRLTVL.

The chain has TRBV2 and TRBJ2-7; weak D call: TRBD1 (6 bases). Between the trimmed V and J ends, which lost 3 bases and 6 bases, there was a span of 9 bases. The CDR3 runs to 12 residues. The germline CDR1 and CDR2 sequences are SNHLY and FYNNEI. The CDR3 sequence is CASSDRGTEQYF. The DNA for the CDR3 is TGTGCCAGCAGTGACAGGGGAACCGAGCAGTACTTC.

This chain uses TRBV2 with TRBJ2-5, with unresolved D. The CDR3 runs to 13 residues. Trimming removed 8 bases from V and 4 bases from J, with 14 bases in between. From germline, CDR1 is SNHLY and CDR2 FYNNEI. The chain's CDR3 is CASRPPTLETQYF. CDR3 nucleotides: TGTGCCAGCCGACCCCCGACTCTAGAGACCCAGTACTTC. The variable domain in full, with the rest retrieved from reference TRBV2 and TRBJ2-5, is EPEVTQTPSHQVTQMGQEVILRCVPISNHLYFYWYRQILGQKVEFLVSFYNNEISEKSEIFDDQFSVERPDGSNFTLKIRSTKLEDSAMYFCASRPPTLETQYFGPGTRLLVL.

The chain joins TRBV7-9 to TRBJ2-1, with D tentatively TRBD1 (5 bases). V dropped 3 bases and J dropped 9 bases, with 12 bases sitting between them. The CDR3 is made up of 13 amino acids. In germline, CDR1 is SEHNR, CDR2 FQNEAQ (reference sequence). Here the CDR3 reads CASSLEIRGEQFF. CDR3 sequence (DNA): TGTGCCAGCAGCTTGGAGATTAGGGGTGAGCAGTTCTTC.

The chain links TRBV4-3 to TRBJ2-7, with 9 bases aligning to TRBD2. The CDR3 sequence is 16 residues long. V dropped 0 bases and J dropped 5; count of bases not matched to a gene: 8. CDR1 is LGHNA and CDR2 is YSLEER in the germline V gene. The CDR3 DNA sequence: TGCGCCAGCAGCCAAGATGGGGCGGGAGGGAACGACGAGCAGTACTTC. Its protein product is CASSQDGAGGNDEQYF.

The chain couples TRBV5-8 to TRBJ1-6; a possible D gene is TRBD1 (6 bases). CDR3 length: 15 residues. Germline-derived CDR1 and CDR2 are SGHTS and YDEGEE. With 1 base removed from V and 5 bases from J, the gap between germline ends came to 10 bases. The CDR3 sequence: CASSLSWTDNSPLHF. CDR3 nucleotide sequence: TGTGCCAGCAGCTTGTCTTGGACAGATAATTCACCCCTCCACTTT.

This clone has a single count. V is TRBV7-8 and J is TRBJ1-2, with 8 positions matching TRBD1. The CDR3 length is 16 residues. Unmatched junction bases numbered 8, after V lost 3 bases and J lost 2 bases. CDR1 and CDR2 (germline): SGHVS, FQNEAQ. This CDR3 is CASSLQGAGTNYGYTF. The CDR3 nucleotides are TGTGCCAGCAGCTTGCAGGGGGCCGGTACAAACTATGGCTACACCTTC.